This passage covers 24 T cell receptor beta chains from one sample sequenced in a study of shared clonotypes between healthy human individuals. CD8 cells regarded as naive lacked CD45RO, were positively chosen for CCR7, and omitted terminally differentiated effector memory CD45RA+ cells. Data came from immunoSEQ multiplex PCR; TCRdb stores just in-frame clones and leaves some out. This table holds under 2,000,000 clones, about 95% found once. The material sequenced was naive CD8+ T cells sorted from blood. Every receptor here comes from a young man in good health.

This chain joins TRBV4-2 and TRBJ2-5, with a weak D call TRBD2 (6 bases). The germline V gene has CDR1 LGHNA and CDR2 YNFKEQ. This CDR3 spans 14 amino acids. The V end lost 4 bases, the J end lost 3 bases, and 12 bases lay between the germline ends. Here the CDR3 DNA reads TGTGCCAGCAGCCGGGGACTTCTCAAAGAGACCCAGTACTTC. Residues: CASSRGLLKETQYF.

CDR3 amino acids: CASSGTSGGVNSYEQYF. The CDR3 DNA reads TGTGCCAGCAGTGGGACTAGCGGGGGGGTAAACTCCTACGAGCAGTACTTC. The chain joins TRBV27 to TRBJ2-7, with 16 bases aligning to TRBD2. The V and J ends lost 5 bases and 0 bases, in that order; junction bases with no gene match: 4. Per the germline V gene, CDR1 is MNHEY and CDR2 is SMNVEV (reference sequence). The CDR3 is 17 amino acids.

Here the CDR3 reads CASSERSGPYTEAFF. As DNA, the CDR3 is TGTGCCAGCAGCGAACGGAGTGGGCCGTACACTGAAGCTTTCTTT. The chain joins TRBV13 to TRBJ1-1; D unclear. V was cut by 5 bases and J by 3 bases, with 16 bases left in between. This CDR3 spans 15 amino acids. Germline V gives CDR1 PRHDT, CDR2 FYEKMQ (reference sequence).

This clone was observed once. This is likely a read error, given that the CDR3 carries no conserved phenylalanine or tryptophan at its end. It is unclear where the CDR3 begins or ends on the DNA, so no DNA is shown, and the CDR3 is as TCRdb lists it. The CDR3 protein is CAVRNAPVGL. The chain combines TRBV2 with TRBJ2-7. Germline V gives CDR1 SNHLY, CDR2 FYNNEI. The CDR3 is 10 residues long, ends included.

The rearrangement uses TRBV10-2 and TRBJ2-7; TRBD2 matches 12 bases. V was pared by 9 bases and J by 2 bases, with 5 bases of the junction left unmatched. The length of the CDR3 is 14 residues. Germline V gene lookup returns CDR1 WSHSY and CDR2 SAAADI. CDR3 residues: CASSTSGRTYEQYF. The CDR3 region has the DNA TGCGCCAGTAGTACTAGCGGGAGGACCTACGAGCAGTACTTC.

The V gene is TRBV11-3, the J gene TRBJ2-1; tentatively, D is TRBD1 (5 bases). V lost 1 base, J lost 6 bases, and 19 bases lay in between. Germline CDR1 SGHNT, CDR2 YENEEA. The CDR3 length is 17 residues. In DNA form, the CDR3 reads TGTGCCAGCAGCTTAGCCGTCGTCCAGTGGGGCTGCAATGAGCAGTTCTTC. Its translation: CASSLAVVQWGCNEQFF.

The V gene is TRBV6-1, the J gene TRBJ2-5; possibly TRBD2 for D (7 bases). Trimming removed 6 bases from V and 5 bases from J, with 16 bases in between. CDR1 is MNHNS and CDR2 is SASEGT in the germline V gene. CDR3 length: 14 amino acids. Here the CDR3 reads CASSPWGGQETQYF. CDR3 nucleotides: TGTGCCAGCAGCCCATGGGGGGGCCAGGAGACCCAGTACTTC.

The chain employs TRBV11-2 and TRBJ2-3; D gene unclear. With 5 bases removed from V and 5 bases from J, the gap between germline ends came to 8 bases. Germline values: CDR1 SGHAT, CDR2 FQNNGV. The CDR3 loop spans 12 amino acids. The CDR3 spells CASSPPGDTQYF. The DNA for the CDR3 is TGTGCCAGCAGCCCCCCGGGAGATACGCAGTATTTT.

The gene calls are TRBV6-5 and TRBJ1-3; tentatively, D is TRBD1 (5 bases). From germline, CDR1 is MNHEY and CDR2 SVGAGI. V gave up 4 bases and J gave up 4 bases, with 8 bases separating them. The length of the CDR3 is 13 residues. CDR3: CASSFREGNTIYF. CDR3 sequence (DNA): TGTGCCAGCAGTTTCAGGGAGGGAAACACCATATATTTT.

The chain carries TRBV13 and TRBJ2-5, with D perhaps TRBD2 (5 bases). The CDR3 totals 15 residues. V lost 0 bases and J lost 6, with 14 bases in between. CDR1 and CDR2 from the germline V gene are PRHDT and FYEKMQ (reference sequence). CDR3 in amino acids: CASSLGSGELKTQYF. The CDR3 DNA reads TGTGCCAGCAGCTTAGGGTCCGGGGAGCTGAAGACCCAGTACTTC.

The chain employs TRBV27 and TRBJ1-2; 10 bases map to TRBD1. The ends lost 8 bases at V and 8 bases at J; junction bases unmatched: 11. Germline CDR1 MNHEY, CDR2 SMNVEV (reference sequence). The CDR3 loop spans 14 amino acids. This CDR3 reads CASRRTGGLGGYTF. The DNA for the CDR3 is TGTGCCAGCCGTCGGACAGGGGGACTGGGGGGCTACACCTTC.

The chain employs TRBV7-5 and TRBJ2-7; whether TRBD2, the table's D call, matches the DNA was not checked. TRBV7-5 is an annotated pseudogene. This CDR3 region has 15 residues. The CDR3: CARSSGRWGAYEQYF. The CDR3 nucleotides read TGTGCCAGAAGCTCGGGCAGGTGGGGGGCCTACGAGCAGTACTTC.

The rearrangement uses TRBV9 and TRBJ1-3; the D is unclear. CDR1 and CDR2 from the germline V gene are SGDLS and YYNGEE. The V and J ends lost 0 bases and 0 bases respectively, with 13 bases between them. The CDR3 sequence is 17 residues long. The CDR3 coding sequence is TGTGCCAGCAGCGTAGGTGGGGTCGGTGGCTCTGGAAACACCATATATTTT. The encoded protein is CASSVGGVGGSGNTIYF.

The CDR3 DNA reads TGTGCCAGCAGCGTAGATGGGTCTGTCAATGAGCAGTTCTTC. It codes for CASSVDGSVNEQFF. The chain recombines TRBV9 with TRBJ2-1, with D uncertain. Looked up from germline, CDR1 is SGDLS and CDR2 is YYNGEE. Trimming pared 0 bases from V and 6 bases from J, leaving 10 bases between. The CDR3 contains 14 residues.

This rearrangement joins TRBV7-2 to TRBJ2-7; D gene uncertain. CDR3 length: 13 residues. The germline V gene encodes CDR1 SGHTA and CDR2 FQGNSA. The V gene lost 1 base and the J gene lost 4 bases, with 8 bases spanning the gap. Here the CDR3 DNA reads TGTGCCAGCAGCTTAGTTGGGTTTTACGAGCAGTACTTC. Translated, it gives CASSLVGFYEQYF.

The chain carries TRBV2 and TRBJ2-5; 9 nucleotides line up with TRBD1. The J segment lost 4 bases and the V segment lost 5 bases, leaving 8 bases of the junction unmatched. The CDR3 totals 15 residues. Germline assignment: CDR1 SNHLY and CDR2 FYNNEI. CDR3 DNA: TGTGCCAGCAGTACTAGACCGGGACAGGGAGAGACCCAGTACTTC. Translating gives CASSTRPGQGETQYF.

The table lists this clone with a count of one. The chain links TRBV4-3 to TRBJ2-1, with a weak D call TRBD2 (5 bases). V was trimmed by 1 base and J by 5 bases, leaving 12 bases between them. Germline V gene data show CDR1 as LGHNA and CDR2 as YSLEER. This CDR3 region has 15 residues. The CDR3 region has the DNA TGCGCCAGCAGCCAAGTGTATTCGAGGGACAATGAGCAGTTCTTC. Protein product: CASSQVYSRDNEQFF.

The gene calls are TRBV9 and TRBJ2-3; 7 bases are shared with TRBD2. This CDR3 is 15 amino acids long. Trimming at V came to 3 bases and at J to 0 bases, leaving 4 bases not matched to a gene. Germline lookup yields CDR1 SGDLS and CDR2 YYNGEE. The CDR3: CASSAPAGSTDTQYF. The CDR3 bases are TGTGCCAGCAGCGCCCCAGCGGGGAGCACAGATACGCAGTATTTT.

The chain has TRBV7-8 and TRBJ2-1; 9 bases agree with TRBD2. Germline assignment: CDR1 SGHVS and CDR2 FQNEAQ. J gave up 9 bases and V 1 base, and 13 bases lay outside the gene matches. The CDR3 runs to 17 residues. The CDR3, as DNA: TGTGCCAGCAGCTTAGGTTTCGGGGTAGCGGGAGTGAGTGAGCAGTTCTTC. It yields the protein CASSLGFGVAGVSEQFF.

The chain recombines TRBV6-5 with TRBJ1-1, with a weak D call TRBD1 (5 bases). Germline V gene data show CDR1 as MNHEY and CDR2 as SVGAGI. This CDR3 contains 14 residues. Trimming stripped 0 bases from V and 8 bases from J, with 13 bases between. CDR3 bases: TGTGCCAGCAGTTACTCGAAAGGGGCCACCGAAGCTTTCTTT. It is translated as CASSYSKGATEAFF.

The chain uses TRBV6-1 and TRBJ2-7; no reliable D call. The V and J ends lost 0 bases and 0 bases respectively, with 12 bases between them. The germline CDR1 and CDR2 sequences are MNHNS and SASEGT. The CDR3 loop spans 16 amino acids. The CDR3 loop reads CASSEAGWTPSYEQYF. The CDR3 bases are TGTGCCAGCAGTGAAGCAGGCTGGACCCCCTCCTACGAGCAGTACTTC.

The chain has TRBV5-4 and TRBJ2-1; no clear D gene. The CDR3 consists of 13 residues. Germline V CDR1 and CDR2: SGHNT, YYREEE (reference sequence). With 0 bases removed from V and 8 bases from J, the gap between germline ends came to 9 bases. This CDR3 reads CASSLVSIHEQFF. Here the CDR3 DNA reads TGTGCCAGCAGCTTGGTAAGCATCCATGAGCAGTTCTTC.

The CDR3 region is CASSLVRGAQDTQYF. The CDR3, as DNA: TGTGCCAGCAGCTTAGTACGGGGGGCGCAAGATACGCAGTATTTT. This chain uses TRBV7-9 with TRBJ2-3; a weak D match, TRBD2 (7 bases). V was pared by 1 base and J by 5 bases, with 13 bases between. This CDR3 has 15 residues. CDR1 SEHNR and CDR2 FQNEAQ come from the germline V gene (reference sequence). The whole variable domain, filled in from reference TRBV7-9 and TRBJ2-3, reads DTGVSQNPRHKITKRGQNVTFRCDPISEHNRLYWYRQTLGQGPEFLTYFQNEAQLEKSRLLSDRFSAERPKGSFSTLEIQRTEQGDSAMYLCASSLVRGAQDTQYFGPGTRLTVL.

With respect to this clone: The same CDR3 is also encoded by other DNA sequences in this sample. This chain uses TRBV6-1 with TRBJ2-7; D is unclear. Germline-derived CDR1 and CDR2 are MNHNS and SASEGT. Trimming removed 8 bases from V and 4 bases from J, with 9 bases in between. The CDR3 is 11 amino acids. CDR3: CASGDSYEQYF. The CDR3 DNA is TGTGCCAGCGGAGACTCTTACGAGCAGTACTTC.